The 16 T cell receptor beta chains below come from one sample, sequenced in a study of blood T cell dynamics during melanoma immunotherapy. Time point indicated: week 3, after first cycle of checkpoint inhibitor. Method: immunoSEQ multiplex PCR; TCRdb's copy keeps in-frame clones and lacks some. The table shows 13,000 to 15,000 clones, with about nine tenths occurring only once. Sample: blood, taken from a patient treated with checkpoint blockade. The receptor source for this set is a human donor with melanoma.

The rearrangement links TRBV6-5 to TRBJ2-2, with TRBD1 as a possible D gene (6 bases). CDR3 length: 15 amino acids. Trimming left V 4 bases short and J 0 bases short, with 9 bases between. CDR1 is MNHEY, CDR2 SVGAGI, per germline. The CDR3 DNA follows: TGTGCCAGCAGTTTGACAGGCGCGAACACCGGGGAGCTGTTTTTT. Residues: CASSLTGANTGELFF.

The chain is built from TRBV6-1 and TRBJ2-5; 9 bases are a match to TRBD2. Germline CDR1 is MNHNS and CDR2 is SASEGT. CDR3 length equals 15 residues. Unmatched junction bases numbered 5, after V lost 2 bases and J lost 4 bases. The CDR3 coding sequence is TGTGCCAGCAGTGAATTAGCGGGAGAGGTAGAGACCCAGTACTTC. Translated: CASSELAGEVETQYF.

The V call is TRBV7-2, the J call TRBJ2-3, with D possibly matching TRBD2 (6 bases). Trimming removed 5 bases from V and 8 bases from J, with 20 bases in between. CDR3 length equals 15 residues. The germline gives CDR1 SGHTA, CDR2 FQGNSA. CDR3 bases: TGTGCCAGCAGCCCCTCTTGGAGGGCGGGCGGTACGCAGTATTTT. Protein: CASSPSWRAGGTQYF.

The genes are TRBV9 and TRBJ1-3; D unresolved. Germline values: CDR1 SGDLS, CDR2 YYNGEE. Trimming shortened V by 1 base and J by 3 bases, and 11 bases separated the two germline ends. This CDR3 contains 15 residues. For the CDR3, the DNA is TGTGCCAGCAGCGTACGACCTATCGGTGGAAACACCATATATTTT. Residues: CASSVRPIGGNTIYF. The full variable domain, completed using reference TRBV9 and TRBJ1-3, is DSGVTQTPKHLITATGQRVTLRCSPRSGDLSVYWYQQSLDQGLQFLIQYYNGEERAKGNILERFSAQQFPDLHSELNLSSLELGDSALYFCASSVRPIGGNTIYFGEGSWLTVV.

The chain recombines TRBV19 with TRBJ2-5; 8 bases are a match to TRBD2. The V gene end was trimmed by 5 bases and the J gene end by 5 bases; junction bases not matched to a gene: 10. Germline V gene lookup returns CDR1 LNHDA and CDR2 SQIVND (reference sequence). This CDR3 region has 15 residues. The CDR3 DNA reads as TGTGCCAGTAGTGAGGTCGGCCTAGCGGGTGAGACCCAGTACTTC. This sequence encodes CASSEVGLAGETQYF.

This clone is a singleton in its sample. The chain recombines TRBV6-5 with TRBJ2-4; 9 bases match TRBD1. The V gene end was trimmed by 5 bases and the J gene end by 2 bases; junction bases not matched to a gene: 4. The CDR3 length is 15 residues. Germline assignment: CDR1 MNHEY and CDR2 SVGAGI. The CDR3 nucleotides read TGTGCCAGCAGTACGGGGACAGGGCCCAAAAACATTCAGTACTTC. Translation: CASSTGTGPKNIQYF.

V usage is TRBV6-6 and J usage is TRBJ2-1, with 7 bases that match TRBD2. Per germline, CDR1 MNHNY and CDR2 SVGAGI (reference sequence). There are 15 residues in the CDR3. With V trimmed by 5 bases and J by 6 bases, 10 bases remained unmatched. CDR3 nucleotides: TGTGCCAGCAGTAATCTGGCGGGAGATTTCAATGAGCAGTTCTTC. Its protein product is CASSNLAGDFNEQFF.

This chain links TRBV7-3 with TRBJ2-1, with TRBD2 matching over 16 bases. CDR3 length: 17 residues. Looked up from germline, CDR1 is SGHTA and CDR2 is FQGTGA. V dropped 5 bases and J dropped 4; count of bases not matched to a gene: 5. CDR3 residues: CASSLGTSGREYNEQFF. DNA of the CDR3: TGTGCCAGCAGCCTCGGGACTAGCGGGAGGGAATACAATGAGCAGTTCTTC.

The chain recombines TRBV9 with TRBJ2-5; 12 bases agree with TRBD2. V lost 3 bases, J lost 5 bases, and 5 bases stayed unmatched. CDR1 and CDR2 (germline): SGDLS, YYNGEE. The CDR3 length is 15 residues. Here the CDR3 reads CASSASGRGSETQYF. The DNA of the CDR3 is TGTGCCAGCAGCGCTAGCGGGAGGGGGTCGGAGACCCAGTACTTC.

A few counts support this clone. This chain uses TRBV10-3 with TRBJ2-2, with 12 bases matching TRBD2. The length of the CDR3 is 15 residues. Germline values: CDR1 ENHRY, CDR2 SYGVKD. With 5 bases clipped from V and 6 bases from J, the junction kept 4 bases outside the gene matches. The CDR3: CAISTSGRLSGELFF. In DNA form, the CDR3 reads TGTGCCATCAGTACTAGCGGGAGGCTCTCCGGGGAGCTGTTTTTT.

V gene TRBV28 combines with J gene TRBJ2-1; D gene unclear. Trimming left V 2 bases short and J 5 bases short, with 1 base between. CDR3 length: 11 residues. Germline V gene lookup returns CDR1 MDHEN and CDR2 SYDVKM. The CDR3, as DNA: TGTGCCAGCAGTTTAAACAATGAGCAGTTCTTC. It codes for CASSLNNEQFF. The full variable domain, with the rest looked up from reference TRBV28 and TRBJ2-1, is DVKVTQSSRYLVKRTGEKVFLECVQDMDHENMFWYRQDPGLGLRLIYFSYDVKMKEKGDIPEGYSVSREKKERFSLILESASTNQTSMYLCASSLNNEQFFGPGTRLTVL.

The V and J genes are TRBV28 and TRBJ2-1, with 10 bases matching TRBD1. Germline V gene sequence: CDR1 MDHEN, CDR2 SYDVKM. V lost 8 bases and J lost 8; bases outside the gene matches: 9. The CDR3 has 14 amino acids. In DNA form, the CDR3 reads TGTGCCAGCGGTGGGACAGGGGAGTTGGATGAGCAGTTCTTC. Protein: CASGGTGELDEQFF.

The V gene is TRBV5-1, the J gene TRBJ2-3, with 10 bases matching TRBD2. Per the germline V gene, CDR1 is SGHRS and CDR2 is YFSETQ. Trimming took 10 bases from V and 4 from J; bases not matched to a gene: 12. The CDR3 totals 15 residues. For the CDR3, the DNA is TGCGCCTCATTAGAGGGGACTAGCGTGTCAGATACGCAGTATTTT. Its protein product is CASLEGTSVSDTQYF. Looking up the rest from reference TRBV5-1 and TRBJ2-3 gives the full variable domain: KAGVTQTPRYLIKTRGQQVTLSCSPISGHRSVSWYQQTPGQGLQFLFEYFSETQRNKGNFPGRFSGRQFSNSRSEMNVSTLELGDSALYLCASLEGTSVSDTQYFGPGTRLTVL.

In DNA, the CDR3 is TGTGCCAGCAGCGGCCGGGTCGCTGGGGCCAACGTCCTGACTTTC. Amino acids: CASSGRVAGANVLTF. The rearrangement joins TRBV7-3 to TRBJ2-6; D unclear. CDR1 SGHTA and CDR2 FQGTGA come from the germline V gene. CDR3 length: 15 residues. The V gene lost 5 bases and the J gene lost 2 bases, with 10 bases spanning the gap.

The gene calls are TRBV7-2 and TRBJ2-5; 9 bases are shared with TRBD2. J was trimmed by 4 bases and V by 6 bases; bases with no gene match: 3. The CDR3 is made up of 13 amino acids. Looked up from germline, CDR1 is SGHTA and CDR2 is FQGNSA. CDR3 bases: TGTGCCAGCAGTGCTAGCGGGGTAGAGACCCAGTACTTC. Its protein is CASSASGVETQYF.

The chain uses TRBV14 and TRBJ2-1; 7 nucleotides match TRBD2. With 2 bases clipped from V and 1 base from J, the junction kept 17 bases outside the gene matches. CDR3 length equals 20 residues. CDR1 and CDR2 from the germline V gene are SGHDN and FVKESK. DNA for the CDR3: TGTGCCAGCAGCCAAAGGCCTAGCGGAGCCGGCCTCCAATCCTACAATGAGCAGTTCTTC. It codes for CASSQRPSGAGLQSYNEQFF.